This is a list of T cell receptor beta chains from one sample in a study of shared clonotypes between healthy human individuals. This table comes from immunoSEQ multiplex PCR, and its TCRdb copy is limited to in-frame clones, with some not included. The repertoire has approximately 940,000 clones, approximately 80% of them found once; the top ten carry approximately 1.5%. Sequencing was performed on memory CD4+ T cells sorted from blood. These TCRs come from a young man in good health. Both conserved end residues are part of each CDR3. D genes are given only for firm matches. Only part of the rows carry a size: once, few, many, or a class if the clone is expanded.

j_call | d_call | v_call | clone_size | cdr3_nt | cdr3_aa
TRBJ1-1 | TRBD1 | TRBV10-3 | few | TGTGCCATCAGTGAACAGGGGGCGGCTGCTGAAGCTTTCTTT | CAISEQGAAAEAFF
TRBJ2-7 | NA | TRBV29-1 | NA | TGCAGCGTCCGGGACGGAACCTACGAGCAGTACTTC | CSVRDGTYEQYF
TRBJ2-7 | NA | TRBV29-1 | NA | TGCAGCGTTGACGGGCTACAGGGATCCTACGAGCAGTACTTC | CSVDGLQGSYEQYF
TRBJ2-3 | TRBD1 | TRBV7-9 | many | TGTGCCAGCAGCCCTCACACCGGGACAGGGTTACCAGATACGCAGTATTTT | CASSPHTGTGLPDTQYF
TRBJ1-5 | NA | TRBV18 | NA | TGTGCCAGCTCACCACGGGACAAGGGCAATCAGCCCCAGCATTTT | CASSPRDKGNQPQHF
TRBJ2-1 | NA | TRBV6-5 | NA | TGTGCCAGCAGGAAGGGGGATCTAGTGAAGAATGAGCAGTTCTTC | CASRKGDLVKNEQFF
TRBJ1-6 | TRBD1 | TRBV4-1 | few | TGCGCCAGCAGCCCTCCGGACAGGATAAATTCACCCCTCCACTTT | CASSPPDRINSPLHF
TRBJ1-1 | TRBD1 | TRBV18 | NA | TGTGCCAGCTCACCAAATGCCAGGGGGACCACTGAAGCTTTCTTT | CASSPNARGTTEAFF
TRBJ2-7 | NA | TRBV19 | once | TGTGCCAGTAGAAGGGGCGGAGGTCCCTACGAGCAGTACTTC | CASRRGGGPYEQYF
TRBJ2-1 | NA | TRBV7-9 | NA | TGTGCCAGCGATCTTTCGAGTGAGCAGTTCTTC | CASDLSSEQFF
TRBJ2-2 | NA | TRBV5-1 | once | TGCGCCAGCAGCTTGGACAGCTCCGGGGAGCTGTTTTTT | CASSLDSSGELFF
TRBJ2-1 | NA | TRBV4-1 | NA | TGCGCCAGCAGCCAAGATAGAGCAGGGGCCTACAATGAGCAGTTCTTC | CASSQDRAGAYNEQFF
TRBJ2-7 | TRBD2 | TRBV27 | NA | TGTGCCAGCAGCCCGGGACTAGCGGGATCCCACGAGCAGTACTTC | CASSPGLAGSHEQYF
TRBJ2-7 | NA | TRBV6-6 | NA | TGTGCCAGCAGTTCCCAGGGTCTTCTTCACTCCTACGAGCAGTACTTC | CASSSQGLLHSYEQYF
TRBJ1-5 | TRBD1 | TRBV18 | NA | TGTGCCAGCTCACCATCGGCAGGGGGCGCGGACAATCAGCCCCAGCATTTT | CASSPSAGGADNQPQHF
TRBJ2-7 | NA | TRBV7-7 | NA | TGTGCTAGCAGCCCCGGGACGGCCGAGCAGTACTTC | CASSPGTAEQYF
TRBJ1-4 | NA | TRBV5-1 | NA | TGCGCCAGCAGCCCCACCACCTCGACTGAAAAACTGTTTTTT | CASSPTTSTEKLFF
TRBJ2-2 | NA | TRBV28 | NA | TGTGCCAGCAGTTTAGGGAACTGGACGAACACCGGGGAGCTGTTTTTT | CASSLGNWTNTGELFF
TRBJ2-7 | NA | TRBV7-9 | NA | TGTGCCAGCAGCTTAGGCGACTTC | CASSLGDF
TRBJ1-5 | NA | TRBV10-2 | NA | TGCGCCACCTGGTTGGGAGGGAGCAATCAGCCCCAGCATTTT | CATWLGGSNQPQHF
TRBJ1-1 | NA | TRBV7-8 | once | TGTGCCAGCAGCACTCTATTGTCCGGGACGACGGCTTTCTTT | CASSTLLSGTTAFF
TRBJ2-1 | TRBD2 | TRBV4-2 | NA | TGTGCCAGCAGCCAAGGAACCATATTGACTAGCGGGACGCACTACAATGAGCAGTTCTTC | CASSQGTILTSGTHYNEQFF
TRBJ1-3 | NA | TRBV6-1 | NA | TGTGCCAGCAGTGAAGGGACTATCGGGGCCGGAAACACCATATATTTT | CASSEGTIGAGNTIYF
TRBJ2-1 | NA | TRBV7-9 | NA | TGTGCCAGCAGCCCCGGGGATTACAATGAGCAGTTCTTC | CASSPGDYNEQFF
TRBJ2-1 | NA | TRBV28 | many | TGTGCCAGCAGTTTACCAGATTTTAAGAATGAGCAGTTCTTC | CASSLPDFKNEQFF
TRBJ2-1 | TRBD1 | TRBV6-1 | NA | TGTGCCAGCAGTGAAAGGACAGGGGGAATTGAGCAGTTCTTC | CASSERTGGIEQFF
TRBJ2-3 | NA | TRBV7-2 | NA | TGTGCCAGCAGCTTATATGGGGATACGCAGTATTTT | CASSLYGDTQYF
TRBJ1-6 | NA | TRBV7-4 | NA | TGTGCCAGCAGCTTAACTGTGAAGAGCTCCTATAATTCACCCCTCCACTTT | CASSLTVKSSYNSPLHF